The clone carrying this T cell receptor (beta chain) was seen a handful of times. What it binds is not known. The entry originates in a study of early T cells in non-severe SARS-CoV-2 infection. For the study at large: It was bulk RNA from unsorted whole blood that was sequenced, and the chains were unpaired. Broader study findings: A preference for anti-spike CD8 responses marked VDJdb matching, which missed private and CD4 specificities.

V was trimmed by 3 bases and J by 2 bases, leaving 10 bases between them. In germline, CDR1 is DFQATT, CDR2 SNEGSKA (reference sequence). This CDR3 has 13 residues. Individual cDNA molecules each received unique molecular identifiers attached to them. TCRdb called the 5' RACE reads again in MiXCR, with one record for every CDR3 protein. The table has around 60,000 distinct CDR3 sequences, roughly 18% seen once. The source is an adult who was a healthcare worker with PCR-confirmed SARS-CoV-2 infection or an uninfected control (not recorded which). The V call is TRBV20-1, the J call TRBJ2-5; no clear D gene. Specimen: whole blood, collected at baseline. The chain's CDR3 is CSASNPLQETQYF. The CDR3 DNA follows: TGCAGTGCTAGTAACCCACTTCAAGAGACCCAGTACTTC.